The 19 T cell receptor beta chains below come from one sample, sequenced in a study of graft-versus-host responses after intestinal transplantation. Profiled with immunoSEQ multiplex PCR; TCRdb holds only in-frame clones, not every one. The sample has 96,000 or so clones; roughly 92% are singletons. Their antigens are not known. The sequences come from unstimulated CD4+ T cells sorted from spleen or lymph node cells, collected before intestinal transplant. The receptors were gathered from a human donor who received an intestinal transplant.

The gene calls are TRBV12-5 and TRBJ2-5; a weak D match, TRBD1 (6 bases). This CDR3 has 14 residues. The germline V and J ends were trimmed by 5 bases and 1 base, with 11 bases remaining between them. CDR1 and CDR2 from the germline V gene are LGHNT and FRNRAP. CDR3 protein: CASGTGQTQETQYF. The CDR3 region has the DNA TGTGCTAGTGGTACCGGACAGACCCAAGAGACCCAGTACTTC. Full variable domain (remainder filled in from reference TRBV12-5 and TRBJ2-5): DARVTQTPRHKVTEMGQEVTMRCQPILGHNTVFWYRQTMMQGLELLAYFRNRAPLDDSGMPKDRFSAEMPDATLATLKIQPSEPRDSAVYFCASGTGQTQETQYFGPGTRLLVL.

This chain links TRBV11-2 with TRBJ1-2; 8 bases are shared with TRBD1. Per the germline V gene, CDR1 is SGHAT and CDR2 is FQNNGV. The length of the CDR3 is 15 residues. The V segment lost 4 bases and the J segment 8 bases; nucleotides outside the gene matches: 12. CDR3: CASSSDRVHLDGYTF. DNA for the CDR3: TGTGCCAGCAGCTCGGACAGGGTTCATTTAGACGGCTACACCTTC.

Concerning this clone itself: Sequence at one end of the junction differs from germline and may be a read error. V usage is TRBV6-6 and J usage is TRBJ1-5; D is unclear. There are 13 residues in the CDR3. In germline, CDR1 is MNHNY, CDR2 SVGAGI (reference sequence). The CDR3, as DNA: TGTGTCAGCAGTTTTGACGGGAATCAGCCCCAGCATTTT. This codes for CVSSFDGNQPQHF.

The chain joins TRBV6-5 to TRBJ2-2, with D uncertain. The V gene's germline CDR1 is MNHEY and CDR2 SVGAGI. With 2 bases removed from V and 3 bases from J, the gap between germline ends came to 7 bases. The CDR3 runs to 14 residues. The CDR3 DNA reads TGTGCCAGCAGTTACCGAGGTTACACCGGGGAGCTGTTTTTT. Translation: CASSYRGYTGELFF.

The chain carries TRBV6-1 and TRBJ2-7; possibly TRBD1 for D (5 bases). Trimming removed 0 bases at V and 13 bases at J, with 13 bases between. Germline V gives CDR1 MNHNS, CDR2 SASEGT. The CDR3 is 12 residues long. The CDR3 bases are TGTGCCAGCAGTGAAGCGTGGAACAGGTACTACTTC. It is translated as CASSEAWNRYYF.

This chain joins TRBV18 and TRBJ2-1, with TRBD2 matching over 9 bases. V lost 5 bases, J lost 7 bases, and 9 bases stayed unmatched. The length of the CDR3 is 15 residues. Germline CDR1 KGHSH, CDR2 LQKENI. Here the CDR3 reads CASSFGGGAENEQFF. Written as DNA, the CDR3 is TGTGCCAGCTCATTTGGCGGGGGGGCAGAAAATGAGCAGTTCTTC.

V gene TRBV5-1 combines with J gene TRBJ1-3, with D perhaps matching TRBD1 (5 bases). Per the germline V gene, CDR1 is SGHRS and CDR2 is YFSETQ. Trimming stripped 3 bases from V and 0 bases from J, with 16 bases between. CDR3 length equals 17 residues. The CDR3 nucleotides are TGCGCCAGCAGCTACAGACCCGCGGGGGACTCTGGAAACACCATATATTTT. Its protein product is CASSYRPAGDSGNTIYF.

The V gene is TRBV9, the J gene TRBJ1-3; TRBD1 agrees at 7 bases. The CDR3 is 19 residues long. Germline V lookup: CDR1 SGDLS, CDR2 YYNGEE. Unmatched junction bases numbered 13, after V lost 0 bases and J lost 1 base. DNA for the CDR3: TGTGCCAGCAGCGTAGCGTCGGGACTGACAGGGTCATCTGGAAACACCATATATTTT. Its translation is CASSVASGLTGSSGNTIYF.

This chain joins TRBV6-1 and TRBJ1-1; D is ambiguous. Germline CDR1 is MNHNS and CDR2 is SASEGT. V was pared by 5 bases and J by 1 base, with 8 bases between. The length of the CDR3 is 13 residues. CDR3 bases: TGTGCCAGCAGTTCTCAGGAGAACACTGAAGCTTTCTTT. Its translation is CASSSQENTEAFF.

The chain couples TRBV5-1 to TRBJ2-7; 8 bases agree with TRBD2. Germline V gene sequence: CDR1 SGHRS, CDR2 YFSETQ. CDR3 length: 17 residues. V gave up 0 bases and J gave up 3 bases; unmatched junction bases: 11. The CDR3 here is CASSLAGFSGNYYEQYF. CDR3 DNA sequence: TGCGCCAGCAGCTTGGCTGGGTTTAGCGGGAACTACTACGAGCAGTACTTC.

This clone occurred a few times. J is TRBJ1-3 and V is TRBV10-1, with 10 bases that match TRBD1. Unmatched junction bases numbered 0, after V lost 4 bases and J lost 0 bases. The germline CDR1 and CDR2 sequences are WNHNN and SYGVQD (reference sequence). The length of the CDR3 is 15 residues. The CDR3 DNA sequence: TGCGCCAGCAGTGGACAGGGGGCCTCTGGAAACACCATATATTTT. It translates to CASSGQGASGNTIYF.

The chain is built from TRBV7-9 and TRBJ2-3; 12 positions match TRBD2. The CDR3 has 16 residues. V gave up 7 bases and J gave up 1 base; unmatched junction bases: 6. CDR1 SEHNR and CDR2 FQNEAQ come from the germline V gene (reference sequence). The CDR3 nucleotides read TGTGCCAGCACCCGGACTAGCGGGGCCCGCACAGATACGCAGTATTTT. It specifies CASTRTSGARTDTQYF.

The V gene is TRBV11-2, the J gene TRBJ2-7; 11 bases align to TRBD2. The CDR3 consists of 15 residues. Per the germline V gene, CDR1 is SGHAT and CDR2 is FQNNGV. Germline trimming cut 1 base from V and 4 bases from J; bases unmatched to any gene: 3. The DNA of the CDR3 is TGTGCCAGCAGCTTAGTAGCGGGAGGGCCATACGAGCAGTACTTC. The encoded protein is CASSLVAGGPYEQYF.

This clone showed up just once. The V call is TRBV5-6, the J call TRBJ1-5; tentative D call: TRBD1 (5 bases). V lost 7 bases to trimming and J lost 0 bases, with 14 bases between them. Germline V lookup: CDR1 SGHDT, CDR2 YYEEEE. The CDR3 is made up of 15 amino acids. CDR3 protein: CASQERGSSNQPQHF. CDR3 in DNA: TGTGCCAGCCAAGAAAGGGGCAGTAGCAATCAGCCCCAGCATTTT.

The rearrangement uses TRBV19 and TRBJ2-3; TRBD1 matches at 9 bases. Germline V lookup: CDR1 LNHDA, CDR2 SQIVND (reference sequence). The CDR3 spans 15 residues. The ends lost 3 bases at V and 3 bases at J; junction bases unmatched: 4. This CDR3 reads CASSIPDRGTDTQYF. In nucleotides, the CDR3 is TGTGCCAGTAGTATTCCGGACAGGGGTACAGATACGCAGTATTTT.

V and J are TRBV2 and TRBJ2-1; unclear D gene. This CDR3 spans 14 amino acids. The germline gives CDR1 SNHLY, CDR2 FYNNEI. V was pared by 7 bases and J by 6 bases, with 16 bases between. The CDR3 protein is CASKEITTANEQFF. For the CDR3, the DNA is TGTGCCAGCAAAGAGATTACTACTGCCAATGAGCAGTTCTTC.

This chain uses TRBV2 with TRBJ1-6; 8 nucleotides agree with TRBD1. Germline assignment: CDR1 SNHLY and CDR2 FYNNEI. J lost 7 bases, V lost 0 bases, and 5 bases had no gene match. The CDR3 is 16 amino acids. The chain's CDR3 is CASSEARTGRNSPLHF. CDR3 DNA: TGTGCCAGCAGTGAAGCGAGGACAGGGAGGAATTCACCCCTCCACTTT.

The chain carries TRBV28 and TRBJ2-2; 7 bases align to TRBD2. The J segment lost 5 bases and the V segment lost 4 bases, leaving 13 bases of the junction unmatched. Germline CDR1 MDHEN, CDR2 SYDVKM. The CDR3 spans 17 residues. The CDR3 spells CASSSMGLPGSTGELFF. The CDR3 region has the DNA TGTGCCAGCAGTTCCATGGGACTACCAGGAAGTACCGGGGAGCTGTTTTTT.

The chain joins TRBV4-1 to TRBJ2-7; D might be TRBD1 (7 bases). From germline, CDR1 is MGHRA and CDR2 YSYEKL. The CDR3 is 13 amino acids. The V gene lost 8 bases and the J gene lost 6 bases, with 17 bases spanning the gap. CDR3 residues: CASAPSGGLEQYF. Written as DNA, the CDR3 is TGCGCCAGCGCTCCCTCAGGGGGACTCGAGCAGTACTTC.